The 14 T cell receptor beta chains listed next were all sequenced from one sample in a study of cytomegalovirus exposure and HLA in healthy donors. PCR primers comprised 60 Vbeta and 13 Jbeta primers. TCRdb's table, derived via immunoSEQ multiplex PCR, lists solely in-frame clones and lacks some. The sample contains 150,000 or so clones, roughly 77% of which appear only once. The material sequenced was PBMCs. The receptors originated from a man aged 25 to 40 in good health and CMV-seropositive.

This sequence joins TRBV18 and TRBJ2-2, with D perhaps TRBD1 (6 bases). Trimming took off 3 bases at V and 4 bases at J, with 15 bases between the two ends. This CDR3 has 16 amino acids. Germline V gene lookup returns CDR1 KGHSH and CDR2 LQKENI. The CDR3 nucleotides read TGTGCCAGCTCACCCTCAGGGGCCTCGCTCACCGGGGAGCTGTTTTTT. This codes for CASSPSGASLTGELFF.

The CDR3 nucleotides read TGCGCCAGCAGCTTAGGACTAGCGGGAGAGGGTGAGCAGTTCTTC. Encoded protein: CASSLGLAGEGEQFF. The chain carries TRBV5-1 and TRBJ2-1; 13 bases are shared with TRBD2. Per the germline V gene, CDR1 is SGHRS and CDR2 is YFSETQ. The length of the CDR3 is 15 residues. The V and J ends lost 2 bases and 9 bases, in that order; junction bases with no gene match: 5.

V is TRBV6-1 and J is TRBJ2-7, with 9 bases that match TRBD1. Per the germline V gene, CDR1 is MNHNS and CDR2 is SASEGT. V lost 0 bases, J lost 5 bases, and 8 bases stayed unmatched. There are 16 residues in the CDR3. CDR3 protein: CASSEADSGTGHEQYF. CDR3 nucleotides: TGTGCCAGCAGTGAAGCTGACTCCGGGACAGGGCACGAGCAGTACTTC.

This clone has a handful of counts. The gene calls are TRBV14 and TRBJ1-2, with D maybe TRBD1 (5 bases). The CDR3 extends over 13 amino acids. The V end lost 1 base, the J end lost 5 bases, and 8 bases lay between the germline ends. The germline CDR1 and CDR2 sequences are SGHDN and FVKESK. CDR3 loop: CASSQGGEYGYTF. CDR3 DNA sequence: TGTGCCAGCAGCCAAGGGGGGGAATATGGCTACACCTTC.

For the CDR3, the DNA is TGTGCCTCCCCTACAGGGGGAGGACGCACCGGGGAGCTGTTTTTT. Its translation: CASPTGGGRTGELFF. The chain has TRBV30 and TRBJ2-2, with TRBD1 matching over 8 bases. The J segment lost 4 bases and the V segment lost 7 bases, leaving 11 bases of the junction unmatched. Germline CDR1 is GTSNPN and CDR2 is SVGIG (reference sequence). The CDR3 is 15 amino acids. The full variable domain, in which reference TRBV30 and TRBJ2-2 provide the parts outside the CDR3, is SQTIHQWPATLVQPVGSPLSLECTVEGTSNPNLYWYRQAAGRGLQLLFYSVGIGQISSEVPQNLSASRPQDRQFILSSKKLLLSDSGFYLCASPTGGGRTGELFFGEGSRLTVL.

This chain links TRBV2 with TRBJ2-1; D is possibly TRBD1 (7 bases). This CDR3 has 13 residues. Trimming took 8 bases from V and 7 from J, leaving 15 bases between them. CDR1 and CDR2 from the germline V gene are SNHLY and FYNNEI. This CDR3 reads CASPGGRLNEQFF. CDR3 bases: TGTGCCAGCCCAGGGGGGAGGTTAAATGAGCAGTTCTTC.

The DNA of the CDR3 is TGCGCCAGCCGCGGGGGCGGGGCAGGGAAAGAGAATGAGCAGTTCTTC. It specifies CASRGGGAGKENEQFF. This chain joins TRBV10-2 and TRBJ2-1; D might be TRBD2 (7 bases). V lost 8 bases, J lost 7 bases, and 24 bases lay in between. There are 16 residues in the CDR3. Germline V gives CDR1 WSHSY, CDR2 SAAADI.

The rearrangement joins TRBV6-5 to TRBJ1-1; TRBD1 agrees at 7 bases. J was trimmed by 3 bases and V by 0 bases; bases with no gene match: 4. Per the germline V gene, CDR1 is MNHEY and CDR2 is SVGAGI. This CDR3 contains 15 residues. For the CDR3, the DNA is TGTGCCAGCAGTTACTCGATCCAGGGGGACACTGAAGCTTTCTTT. Protein sequence: CASSYSIQGDTEAFF.

The chain joins TRBV11-1 to TRBJ1-3; D is possibly TRBD1 (5 bases). CDR3 length: 16 residues. Germline CDR1 SGHAT, CDR2 FQDESV (reference sequence). V lost 5 bases and J lost 0, with 14 bases in between. The CDR3, as DNA: TGTGCCAGCAGCCGTCCTGACAGAACCTCTGGAAACACCATATATTTT. It is translated as CASSRPDRTSGNTIYF. Full variable domain (remainder filled in from reference TRBV11-1 and TRBJ1-3): EAEVAQSPRYKITEKSQAVAFWCDPISGHATLYWYRQILGQGPELLVQFQDESVVDDSQLPKDRFSAERLKGVDSTLKIQPAELGDSAMYLCASSRPDRTSGNTIYFGEGSWLTVV.

The V gene is TRBV6-1, the J gene TRBJ1-2; D remains unclear. The CDR3 is 15 residues long. Trimming pared 1 base from V and 3 bases from J, leaving 12 bases between. Looked up from germline, CDR1 is MNHNS and CDR2 is SASEGT. The CDR3 nucleotides are TGTGCCAGCAGTGAAGGAATCGAGATTCACTATGGCTACACCTTC. Translated: CASSEGIEIHYGYTF.

V usage is TRBV5-1 and J usage is TRBJ1-2; 8 bases match TRBD1. With 4 bases clipped from V and 4 bases from J, the junction kept 12 bases outside the gene matches. The CDR3 is 16 amino acids. Germline values: CDR1 SGHRS, CDR2 YFSETQ. CDR3 coding DNA: TGCGCCAGCAGCGGACAGGGTTCGGAGAGCGTCTATGGCTACACCTTC. Amino acid sequence: CASSGQGSESVYGYTF.

V and J are TRBV6-4 and TRBJ2-1; 8 nucleotides match TRBD2. Germline lookup yields CDR1 MRHNA and CDR2 SNTAGT. V trimming: 5 bases; J trimming: 1 base; junction bases outside the gene matches: 4. The CDR3 has 15 residues. CDR3 in amino acids: CASSPGGASYNEQFF. As DNA, the CDR3 is TGTGCCAGCAGTCCCGGGGGGGCGTCCTACAATGAGCAGTTCTTC.

The gene calls are TRBV5-6 and TRBJ1-6; D is unclear. Trimming took off 3 bases at V and 4 bases at J, with 11 bases between the two ends. This CDR3 region has 15 residues. Germline CDR1 reads SGHDT; CDR2 reads YYEEEE. Written as DNA, the CDR3 is TGTGCCAGCAGCTCCCGGGTCACTTATAATTCACCCCTCCACTTT. Protein: CASSSRVTYNSPLHF.

The rearrangement joins TRBV6-5 to TRBJ2-7; 7 positions agree with TRBD1. There are 16 residues in the CDR3. V gave up 0 bases and J gave up 5 bases; unmatched junction bases: 10. The germline V gene has CDR1 MNHEY and CDR2 SVGAGI. In DNA, the CDR3 is TGTGCCAGCAGTTACTCGATAGGGGGCCAGGGGGACGAGCAGTACTTC. It encodes CASSYSIGGQGDEQYF.